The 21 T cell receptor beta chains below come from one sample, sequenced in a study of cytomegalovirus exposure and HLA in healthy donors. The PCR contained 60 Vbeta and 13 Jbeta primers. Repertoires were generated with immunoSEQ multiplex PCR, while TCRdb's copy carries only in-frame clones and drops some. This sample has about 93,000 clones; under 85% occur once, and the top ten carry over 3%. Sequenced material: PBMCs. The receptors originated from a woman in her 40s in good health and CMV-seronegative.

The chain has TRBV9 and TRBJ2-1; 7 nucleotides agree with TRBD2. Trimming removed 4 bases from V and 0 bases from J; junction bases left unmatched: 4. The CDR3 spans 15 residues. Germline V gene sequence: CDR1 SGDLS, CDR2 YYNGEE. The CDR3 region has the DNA TGTGCCAGCAGCCAACTAGCGCGCTCCTACAATGAGCAGTTCTTC. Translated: CASSQLARSYNEQFF.

CDR3: CATSSHRSGELFF. The CDR3 nucleotides are TGTGCCACCAGCAGTCACAGGTCCGGGGAGCTGTTTTTT. The chain combines TRBV15 with TRBJ2-2, with a possible D match to TRBD1 (5 bases). The germline V gene has CDR1 LNHNV and CDR2 YYDKDF (reference sequence). Trimming took off 3 bases at V and 6 bases at J, with 8 bases between the two ends. The CDR3 sequence is 13 residues long.

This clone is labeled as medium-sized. The CDR3 sequence is CASSLVDAASSLAYYYEQYF. The CDR3, as DNA: TGCGCCAGCAGCTTGGTCGATGCAGCTTCGTCCCTAGCCTACTACTACGAGCAGTACTTC. The chain joins TRBV5-1 to TRBJ2-7, with D perhaps matching TRBD2 (5 bases). The CDR3 has 20 residues. Germline V lookup: CDR1 SGHRS, CDR2 YFSETQ. The V end lost 0 bases, the J end lost 3 bases, and 28 bases lay between the germline ends.

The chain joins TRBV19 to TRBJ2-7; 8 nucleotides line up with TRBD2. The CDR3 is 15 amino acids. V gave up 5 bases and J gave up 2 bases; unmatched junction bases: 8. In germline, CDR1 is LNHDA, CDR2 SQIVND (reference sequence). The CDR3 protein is CASSDTGGVTYEQYF. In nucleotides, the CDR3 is TGTGCCAGTAGTGATACCGGGGGGGTTACCTACGAGCAGTACTTC.

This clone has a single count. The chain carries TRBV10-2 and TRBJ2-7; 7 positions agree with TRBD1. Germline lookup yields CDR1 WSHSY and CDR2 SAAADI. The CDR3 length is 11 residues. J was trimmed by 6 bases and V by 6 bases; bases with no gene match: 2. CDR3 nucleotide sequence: TGCGCCAGCAGGACAGGGATCGAGCAGTACTTC. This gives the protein CASRTGIEQYF.

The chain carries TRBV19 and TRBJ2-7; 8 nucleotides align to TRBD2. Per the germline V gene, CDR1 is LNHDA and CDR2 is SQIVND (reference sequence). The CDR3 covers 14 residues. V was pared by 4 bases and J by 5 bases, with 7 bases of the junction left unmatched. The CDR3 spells CASSKIAGLHEQYF. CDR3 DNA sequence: TGTGCCAGTAGTAAAATAGCGGGGCTCCACGAGCAGTACTTC.

The CDR3 DNA reads as TGTGCCAGAAGCTTTGGGGACAGGGGGCGAGGGCAGCCCCAGCATTTT. Its translation is CARSFGDRGRGQPQHF. The rearrangement links TRBV7-5 to TRBJ1-5; no check of the table's D call, TRBD1, against the DNA was made. TRBV7-5 constitutes a pseudogene. The CDR3 extends over 16 amino acids.

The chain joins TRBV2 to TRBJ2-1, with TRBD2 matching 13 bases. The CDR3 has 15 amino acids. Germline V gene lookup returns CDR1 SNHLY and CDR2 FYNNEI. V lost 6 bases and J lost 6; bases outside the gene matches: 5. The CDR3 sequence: CASRALAGGGNEQFF. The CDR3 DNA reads TGTGCCAGCAGGGCACTAGCGGGAGGGGGCAATGAGCAGTTCTTC.

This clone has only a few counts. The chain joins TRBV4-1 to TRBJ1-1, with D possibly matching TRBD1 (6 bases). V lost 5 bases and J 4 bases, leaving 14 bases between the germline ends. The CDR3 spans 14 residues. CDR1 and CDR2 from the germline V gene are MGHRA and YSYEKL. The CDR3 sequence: CASSLTRQVTEAFF. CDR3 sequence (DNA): TGCGCCAGCAGCTTAACCCGACAGGTCACTGAAGCTTTCTTT.

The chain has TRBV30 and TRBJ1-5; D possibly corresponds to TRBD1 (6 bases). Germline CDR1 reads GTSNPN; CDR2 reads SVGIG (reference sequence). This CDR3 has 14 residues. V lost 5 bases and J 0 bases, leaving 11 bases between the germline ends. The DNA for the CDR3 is TGTGCCTGGGCTACGGGACATAGCAATCAGCCCCAGCATTTT. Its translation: CAWATGHSNQPQHF.

CDR3 protein: CASSNAPFPNEQFF. CDR3 coding DNA: TGTGCCAGTAGTAACGCGCCTTTCCCCAATGAGCAGTTCTTC. The chain uses TRBV19 and TRBJ2-1, with D unresolved. CDR1 and CDR2 (germline): LNHDA, SQIVND (reference sequence). The CDR3 contains 14 residues. V lost 4 bases and J 6 bases, leaving 13 bases between the germline ends.

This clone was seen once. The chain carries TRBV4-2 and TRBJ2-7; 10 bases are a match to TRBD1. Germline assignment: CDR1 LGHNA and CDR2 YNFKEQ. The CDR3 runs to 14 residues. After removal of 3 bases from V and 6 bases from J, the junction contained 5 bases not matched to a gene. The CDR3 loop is CASSQGTGVGEQYF. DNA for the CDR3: TGTGCCAGCAGCCAGGGGACAGGGGTAGGCGAGCAGTACTTC.

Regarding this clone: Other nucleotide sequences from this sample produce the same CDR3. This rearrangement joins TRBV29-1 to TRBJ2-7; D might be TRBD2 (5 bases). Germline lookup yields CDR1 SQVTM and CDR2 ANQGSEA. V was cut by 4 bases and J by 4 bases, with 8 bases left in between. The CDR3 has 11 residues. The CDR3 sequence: CSVGETYEQYF. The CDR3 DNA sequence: TGCAGCGTTGGGGAGACATACGAGCAGTACTTC.

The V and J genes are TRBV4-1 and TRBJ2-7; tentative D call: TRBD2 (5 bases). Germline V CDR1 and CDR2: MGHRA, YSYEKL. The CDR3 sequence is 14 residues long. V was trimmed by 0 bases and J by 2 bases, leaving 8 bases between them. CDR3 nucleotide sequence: TGCGCCAGCAGCCAAGAGGACTGGACCTACGAGCAGTACTTC. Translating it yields CASSQEDWTYEQYF.

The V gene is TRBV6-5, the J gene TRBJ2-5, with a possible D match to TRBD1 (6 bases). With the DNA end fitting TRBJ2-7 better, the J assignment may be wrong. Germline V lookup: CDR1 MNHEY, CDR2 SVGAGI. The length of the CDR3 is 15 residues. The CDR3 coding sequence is TGTGCCAGCAGACAACCCAGGGGCCGCTCCTACGAGCAGTACTTC. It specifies CASRQPRGRSYEQYF.

DNA for the CDR3: TGTGCCAGCTCGAGCGGGGAGACCCAGTACTTC. This codes for CASSSGETQYF. The chain couples TRBV18 to TRBJ2-5; maybe TRBD2 (6 bases). The ends were cut back, 6 bases at V and 5 bases at J, with 7 bases in the middle. This CDR3 is built from 11 residues. Germline V gene sequence: CDR1 KGHSH, CDR2 LQKENI.

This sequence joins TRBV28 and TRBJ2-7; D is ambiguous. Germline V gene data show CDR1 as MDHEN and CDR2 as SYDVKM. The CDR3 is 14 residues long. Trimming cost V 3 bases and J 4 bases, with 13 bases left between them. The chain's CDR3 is CASSLSPWLYEQYF. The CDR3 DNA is TGTGCCAGCAGTTTGAGCCCCTGGTTGTACGAGCAGTACTTC.

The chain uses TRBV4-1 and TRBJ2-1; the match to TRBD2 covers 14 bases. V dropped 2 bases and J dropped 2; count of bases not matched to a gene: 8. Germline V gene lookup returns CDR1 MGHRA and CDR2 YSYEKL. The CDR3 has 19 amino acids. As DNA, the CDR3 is TGCGCCAGCAGCCAACCCATGGGACTAGCGGGAGTACCCTACAATGAGCAGTTCTTC. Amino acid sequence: CASSQPMGLAGVPYNEQFF.

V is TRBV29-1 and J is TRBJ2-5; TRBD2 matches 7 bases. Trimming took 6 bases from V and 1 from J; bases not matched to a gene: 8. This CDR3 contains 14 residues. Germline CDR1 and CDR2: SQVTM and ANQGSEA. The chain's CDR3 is CSVTYGGFQETQYF. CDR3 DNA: TGCAGCGTCACGTACGGGGGGTTCCAAGAGACCCAGTACTTC. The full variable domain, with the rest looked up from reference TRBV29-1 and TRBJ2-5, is SAVISQKPSRDICQRGTSLTIQCQVDSQVTMMFWYRQQPGQSLTLIATANQGSEATYESGFVIDKFPISRPNLTFSTLTVSNMSPEDSSIYLCSVTYGGFQETQYFGPGTRLLVL.

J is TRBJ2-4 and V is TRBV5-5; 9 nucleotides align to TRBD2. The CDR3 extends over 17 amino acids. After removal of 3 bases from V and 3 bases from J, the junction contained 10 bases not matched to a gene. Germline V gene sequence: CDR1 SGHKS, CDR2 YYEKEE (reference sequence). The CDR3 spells CASSYLGSGRVKNIQYF. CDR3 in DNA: TGTGCCAGCAGCTATTTAGGTAGCGGGAGAGTCAAAAACATTCAGTACTTC.

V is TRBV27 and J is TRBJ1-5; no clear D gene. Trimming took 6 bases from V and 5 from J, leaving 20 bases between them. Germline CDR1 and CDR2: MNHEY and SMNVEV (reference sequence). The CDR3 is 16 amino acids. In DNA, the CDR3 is TGTGCCAGCAGCCGATGGTCACCTCGTCCGGATCAGCCCCAGCATTTT. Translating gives CASSRWSPRPDQPQHF.